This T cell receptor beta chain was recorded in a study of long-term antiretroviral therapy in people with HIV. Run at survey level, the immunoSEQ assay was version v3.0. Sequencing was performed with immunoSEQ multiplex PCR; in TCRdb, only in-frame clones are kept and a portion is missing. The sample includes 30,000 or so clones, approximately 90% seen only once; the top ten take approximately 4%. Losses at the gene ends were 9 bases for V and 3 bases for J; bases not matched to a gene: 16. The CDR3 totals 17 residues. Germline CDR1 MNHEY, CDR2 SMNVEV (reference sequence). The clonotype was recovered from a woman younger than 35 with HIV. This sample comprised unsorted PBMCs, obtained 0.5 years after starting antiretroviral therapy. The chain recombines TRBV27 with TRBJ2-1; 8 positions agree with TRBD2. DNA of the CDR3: TGTGCCAGTACCCCGGGGGCTAGCGGGTCGAACTACAATGAGCAGTTCTTC. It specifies CASTPGASGSNYNEQFF.